The source of this T cell receptor (beta chain) is a study of blood T cell repertoires in COVID-19 (dated by TCRdb to the early 2020s). Background for the entire study: Samples covering the acute and convalescent phases of COVID-19 were provided by collaborators in the United States, Italy and Spain. The repertoires were released in a freely available public database meant as a resource for research on the immune response to SARS-CoV-2. The dataset comprised deeply sampled blood TCRbeta repertoires from subjects exposed to, actively infected with, or recovered from COVID-19. The samples were drawn from two sources: the first 160 participants of the ongoing ImmuneRACE study, and 1,200 or so subjects contributed by 6 global collaborators. The prospective study material was composed of cDNA or gDNA derived from T cells, B-cell-depleted T cells, or PBMCs. Where available, HLA class I and class II types were obtained from metadata supplied by the sample provider rather than from assay-based typing. Sample metadata almost always included a de-identified subject ID, COVID-19 status, age in years and sex.

As regards this clone: This receptor's antigen is unknown. It has no much larger one-base neighbor in the sample; base qualities were not kept.

Beyond this particular receptor, the publication reports: How much clinical and demographic metadata was included differed by source and by participant, and the metadata was provided uncurated.

At one collaborating source in Seattle, patients were enrolled during active infection and were followed longitudinally through the course of disease. Collaborating institutions collected whole blood in K2EDTA tubes following their own protocols. For TCRbeta analysis, collaborators shipped samples in one of three forms: frozen whole blood, isolated PBMCs, or DNA extracted from either of those sample types. TCRbeta CDR3 regions were amplified from genomic DNA using the immunoSEQ Assay, a bias-controlled multiplex PCR. Concerning the study's data processing: The number of nucleated cells in each sample was estimated from the amplification of reference gene primers within the assay. To quantify the absolute abundance of each unique TCRbeta CDR3 rearrangement, sequence reads were collapsed and filtered. For each sample, productive Simpson clonality was calculated as the square root of Simpson's diversity index over productive rearrangements. This is the immuneACCESS table as TCRdb keeps it, with only in-frame sequences that have V and J called. A part of the clones is gone; compared with another copy, unresolved V genes explain less than half, and the rest is unexplained. D and trimming come from the DNA, and the V and J calls and clone size come from that table. The sample includes 270,000 or so clones, with almost 90% observed a single time. Around 1.9% of the sample goes to the ten largest clones.

The clonotype was recovered from a woman aged 60 to 75 with COVID-19, enrolled during active disease. The sample taken for sequencing was peripheral blood.

The DNA reads TGTGCCAGCAGCCGCAGGGGGCAACCCCTCCACTTT. Translation gives CASSRRGQPLHF. Here the chain combines TRBV6-5 and TRBJ1-6, and 8 junction bases match TRBD1. The CDR3 runs 12 residues from the cysteine to the phenylalanine. The entry retains the CDR3 DNA only, 36 bases that are in frame from base 1. Compared with germline, V lacks 6 bases and J lacks 12 bases; bases without a gene match: 4. CDR1 and CDR2 were assigned from the germline V gene as MNHEY and SVGAGI.